A selection of T cell receptor beta chains follows, all from one sample in a study of T-cell memory formation after mild COVID-19. TCRdb analysed the 5' RACE reads with MiXCR anew, one entry per CDR3 protein. The sample contains 92,000 or so distinct CDR3 sequences, about 13% of which appear only once. The sample was PBMCs or a T cell subset sorted from them (not recorded which). The receptors were sampled from an adult woman who had mild COVID-19 (a few samples of this study predate the infection). Cell type and time point are not known. CDR3s include the opening cysteine and the closing phenylalanine or tryptophan. The order of the fields is V gene, clone size, D gene, J gene, CDR3 DNA, CDR3 protein. D genes are given only for firm matches. For some rows the clone size is stated as once, few or many, or as a class when expanded; others skip it.

V: TRBV2; size: few; D: .; J: TRBJ1-5; DNA: TGTGCCAGCAGTGCTAGTCCGGAGCAGCCCCAGCATTTT; CDR3: CASSASPEQPQHF
V: TRBV4-1; size: .; D: .; J: TRBJ2-5; DNA: TGCGCCAGCAGCCAAGATCAAACAGGTCAAGAGACCCAGTACTTC; CDR3: CASSQDQTGQETQYF
V: TRBV4-1; size: many; D: TRBD2; J: TRBJ2-1; DNA: TGCGCCAGCAGCCAGTGGCTAGCGGGGCCTCACAATGAGCAGTTCTTC; CDR3: CASSQWLAGPHNEQFF
V: TRBV5-1; size: few; D: .; J: TRBJ2-3; DNA: TGCGCCAGCAGCTTGGATTACCCGGACTACTCAAGCACAGATACGCAGTATTTT; CDR3: CASSLDYPDYSSTDTQYF
V: TRBV15; size: few; D: TRBD1; J: TRBJ2-3; DNA: TGTGCCACCAGCAGACACCGGGACAGGGATCTTGCGGATACGCAGTATTTT; CDR3: CATSRHRDRDLADTQYF
V: TRBV6-2/TRBV6-3; size: many; D: .; J: TRBJ2-1; DNA: TGTGCCAGCACCGCTGGGGAGGGGGCCGGGTGGTACAATGAGCAGTTCTTC; CDR3: CASTAGEGAGWYNEQFF
V: TRBV7-9; size: few; D: .; J: TRBJ1-1; DNA: TGTGCCAGCAGCTTAGCGTTCCCAGCCATGAACACTGAAGCTTTCTTT; CDR3: CASSLAFPAMNTEAFF
V: TRBV12-3/TRBV12-4; size: .; D: TRBD1; J: TRBJ1-3; DNA: TGTGCCAGCGGAACAGGGGGTTCTGGAAACACCATATATTTT; CDR3: CASGTGGSGNTIYF
V: TRBV7-6; size: .; D: TRBD1; J: TRBJ2-1; DNA: TGTGCCAGCAGTTTCCCATCGGGGACAGGTTTCACGAGCTCCTACAATGAGCAGTTCTTC; CDR3: CASSFPSGTGFTSSYNEQFF
V: TRBV4-1; size: few; D: .; J: TRBJ2-7; DNA: TGCGCCAGCAGCCCAGGAGACCGGGACGACGAGCAGTACTTC; CDR3: CASSPGDRDDEQYF
V: TRBV20-1; size: .; D: TRBD2; J: TRBJ2-5; DNA: TGCAGCGGACTAGCGGTACAAGAGACCCAGTACTTC; CDR3: CSGLAVQETQYF
V: TRBV9; size: .; D: TRBD2; J: TRBJ2-1; DNA: TGTGCCAGCAGCCCCCGGGCAGCGGGAGCATACAATGAGCAGTTCTTC; CDR3: CASSPRAAGAYNEQFF
V: TRBV3-1; size: .; D: .; J: TRBJ1-1; DNA: TGTGCCAGCAGCCAGATCTCCGGCGGTTTGGACACTGAAGCTTTCTTT; CDR3: CASSQISGGLDTEAFF
V: TRBV19; size: .; D: .; J: TRBJ2-4; DNA: TGTGCCAGTAGTATAGGGGGTAGGGCACCAGTAGCCAAAAACATTCAGTACTTC; CDR3: CASSIGGRAPVAKNIQYF
V: TRBV25-1; size: few; D: .; J: TRBJ1-1; DNA: TGTGCCAGCAGTCCCTCCAACGGGCCCGGAGTGAACACTGAAGCTTTCTTT; CDR3: CASSPSNGPGVNTEAFF
V: TRBV4-1; size: .; D: TRBD1; J: TRBJ2-7; DNA: TGCGCCAGCAGCCCCAGGACGTTAAGGACAGGGCGTCCTACCGAGCAGTACTTC; CDR3: CASSPRTLRTGRPTEQYF
V: TRBV4-1; size: .; D: .; J: TRBJ2-1; DNA: TGCGCCAGCAGCCAAGATGGGGCAGGTTCCTACAATGAGCAGTTCTTC; CDR3: CASSQDGAGSYNEQFF
V: TRBV18; size: .; D: .; J: TRBJ1-2; DNA: TGTGCCAGCTCACCACCGGGCCCCTATGGCTACACCTTC; CDR3: CASSPPGPYGYTF
V: TRBV20-1; size: many; D: .; J: TRBJ2-1; DNA: TGCAGTGCTAGACTGGGCCGGGGGTACAATGAGCAGTTCTTC; CDR3: CSARLGRGYNEQFF
V: TRBV6-6; size: few; D: TRBD1; J: TRBJ1-2; DNA: TGTGCCAGCAGTCCGGGACAGCCTTACTATGGCTACACCTTC; CDR3: CASSPGQPYYGYTF
V: TRBV12-3/TRBV12-4; size: .; D: .; J: TRBJ2-2; DNA: TGTGCCAGCAACCTTGGTACCGGGGAGCTGTTTTTT; CDR3: CASNLGTGELFF
V: TRBV10-3; size: once; D: TRBD2; J: TRBJ2-1; DNA: TGTGCCATCAGCCCTAGCGGGAGGAAGCGGGCTGAGCAGTTCTTC; CDR3: CAISPSGRKRAEQFF
V: TRBV6-5; size: .; D: TRBD1; J: TRBJ1-1; DNA: TGTGCCAGCAGAAACAGGGGGAACACTGAAGCTTTCTTT; CDR3: CASRNRGNTEAFF
V: TRBV7-8; size: .; D: TRBD1; J: TRBJ2-7; DNA: TGTGCCAGCAGCTTAGCAACAGGGGTACTGGACGAGCAGTACTTC; CDR3: CASSLATGVLDEQYF
V: TRBV11-3; size: few; D: .; J: TRBJ2-3; DNA: TGTGCCAGCAGCTGGACCGGCGGAGATGCAGATACGCAGTATTTT; CDR3: CASSWTGGDADTQYF
V: TRBV7-9; size: once; D: TRBD2; J: TRBJ2-1; DNA: TGTGCCAGCAGCTTAGTAGCGGGGAATGAGCAGTTCTTC; CDR3: CASSLVAGNEQFF
V: TRBV6-1; size: .; D: .; J: TRBJ2-2; DNA: TGTGCCAGCATTAACGCAGGGCCAGGGACCGGGGAGCTGTTTTTT; CDR3: CASINAGPGTGELFF
V: TRBV6-5; size: few; D: .; J: TRBJ1-2; DNA: TGTGCCAGCAGTTACTCCGGCGGGGAAAGGCGAGGCTACACCTTC; CDR3: CASSYSGGERRGYTF
V: TRBV19; size: .; D: .; J: TRBJ2-2; DNA: TGTGCCAGTACCGGGGGCCACCTGGTGTCCGGGGAGCTGTTTTTT; CDR3: CASTGGHLVSGELFF
V: TRBV24-1; size: .; D: .; J: TRBJ1-1; DNA: TGTGCCACCAGTGATTTGCGCAATGAAGCTTTCTTT; CDR3: CATSDLRNEAFF
V: TRBV19; size: .; D: TRBD1; J: TRBJ1-2; DNA: TGTGCCAGTAGTCCCAAAACAGGGGAGTGGATATTGGAGGGCTACACCTTC; CDR3: CASSPKTGEWILEGYTF
V: TRBV6-5; size: few; D: .; J: TRBJ2-1; DNA: TGTGCCAGCAGTTGGACCTGGGTCCATGAGCAGTTCTTC; CDR3: CASSWTWVHEQFF
V: TRBV20-1; size: .; D: TRBD1; J: TRBJ2-2; DNA: TGCAGTGCTAGAGATAAGTGGACAGGGGTTGAGACCGGGGAGCTGTTTTTT; CDR3: CSARDKWTGVETGELFF
V: TRBV6-5; size: .; D: TRBD2; J: TRBJ2-3; DNA: TGTGCCAGCAGTAGGGAGGTCGGTAGCGGGAGCACAGATACGCAGTATTTT; CDR3: CASSREVGSGSTDTQYF
V: TRBV7-2; size: .; D: .; J: TRBJ2-5; DNA: TGTGCCAGCAGCTTTGATCTGAGCCTAAAAGAGACCCAGTACTTC; CDR3: CASSFDLSLKETQYF
V: TRBV29-1; size: many; D: .; J: TRBJ2-5; DNA: TGCAGCGTTGAGGGTCGAGGAGAGACCCAGTACTTC; CDR3: CSVEGRGETQYF
V: TRBV18; size: .; D: .; J: TRBJ1-1; DNA: TGTGCCAGCTCACGTGTGACAGGTATCGCTGAAGCTTTCTTT; CDR3: CASSRVTGIAEAFF
V: TRBV20-1; size: few; D: .; J: TRBJ2-7; DNA: TGCAGTGCTAGAGATCCGGGCGGCTATTCCTACGAGCAGTACTTC; CDR3: CSARDPGGYSYEQYF
V: TRBV29-1; size: .; D: TRBD1; J: TRBJ2-5; DNA: TGCAGCGTCCCTCGGACAGGGGTTGAGACCCAGTACTTC; CDR3: CSVPRTGVETQYF
V: TRBV7-7; size: few; D: TRBD2; J: TRBJ2-2; DNA: TGTGCCAGCAGCCCCGGACTAGCGGGGGTCGGGGAGCTGTTTTTT; CDR3: CASSPGLAGVGELFF
V: TRBV20-1; size: many; D: .; J: TRBJ2-7; DNA: TGCAGTGCTAGAGATGGCGAGGGCGTCAACGAGCAGTACTTC; CDR3: CSARDGEGVNEQYF
V: TRBV6-6; size: .; D: .; J: TRBJ2-7; DNA: TGTGCCAGCAGACACCTCTCCTACGAGCAGTACTTC; CDR3: CASRHLSYEQYF
V: TRBV24-1; size: .; D: TRBD1; J: TRBJ2-5; DNA: TGTGCCACCAGTGATTTGTCTGCTGGGACAGCTCAAGAGACCCAGTACTTC; CDR3: CATSDLSAGTAQETQYF
V: TRBV3-1; size: few; D: TRBD2; J: TRBJ2-6; DNA: TGTGCCAGCAGCCCGTTCCCGGGACTAGTATCTGGGGCCAACGTCCTGACTTTC; CDR3: CASSPFPGLVSGANVLTF
V: TRBV4-1; size: few; D: .; J: TRBJ1-6; DNA: TGCGCCAGCAGCCAAGGTACAGGGCTTAATTCACCCCTCCACTTT; CDR3: CASSQGTGLNSPLHF
V: TRBV4-2; size: .; D: TRBD1; J: TRBJ1-4; DNA: TGTGCCAGCAGCCAAGATGACCCTCCGACAGGGGTGGGGACTAATGAAAAACTGTTTTTT; CDR3: CASSQDDPPTGVGTNEKLFF
V: TRBV12-3/TRBV12-4; size: .; D: TRBD1; J: TRBJ1-1; DNA: TGTGCCAGCAGTCTGACAGGGAGGACCCACACTGAAGCTTTCTTT; CDR3: CASSLTGRTHTEAFF
V: TRBV7-8; size: .; D: .; J: TRBJ2-2; DNA: TGTGCCAGCTCAATGGAGACCGATGACCGCGGGGAGCTGTTTTTT; CDR3: CASSMETDDRGELFF
V: TRBV27; size: few; D: .; J: TRBJ2-1; DNA: TGTGCCAGCAGTTCCCAGGGGTTTTGGTACAATGAGCAGTTCTTC; CDR3: CASSSQGFWYNEQFF
V: TRBV6-5; size: few; D: TRBD2; J: TRBJ2-7; DNA: TGTGCCAGCAGTTACTCAGGTAGCGGGGTCTACGAGCAGTACTTC; CDR3: CASSYSGSGVYEQYF
V: TRBV7-7; size: .; D: TRBD2; J: TRBJ2-3; DNA: TGTGCTAGCAGCTTAGGGCAGCAAAGCGGGGCAGATACGCAGTATTTT; CDR3: CASSLGQQSGADTQYF
V: TRBV6-6; size: few; D: TRBD1; J: TRBJ1-2; DNA: TGTGCCAGCAGTTACTCCGGGGGCCACAGGGGACTTTCCTATGGCTACACCTTC; CDR3: CASSYSGGHRGLSYGYTF